This entry features one T cell receptor (beta chain) sequence. The antigen remains unidentified. At one boundary the junction diverges from the germline segment, which might be a read error. The use of a sample-barcoded 5' primer and a J-beta primer mix characterized a second PCR of about 7 to 12 cycles. Per sample, CDR3-containing paired-end reads numbered at least 2.5 million. From the 5' RACE reads, TCRdb called clonotypes with MiXCR, one entry per CDR3 protein. Found here are 1.5 million to 1.9 million distinct CDR3 sequences, about 45% of them singletons; the top ten hold approximately 4.1%. The data were taken from a study of blood T cells in healthy people across ages. CDR3 size: 15 residues. Germline V gives CDR1 SQVTM, CDR2 ANQGSEA. Each sample had at least 6 million PBMCs isolated. Study-wide results and caveats: Estimates of total diversity, which came from one million sequenced T cells, were considered to be underestimates.

The receptor was isolated from a young woman in good health. Sequenced: blood. The chain carries TRBV29-1 and TRBJ2-1; 7 bases are a match to TRBD2. The CDR3 sequence is CSASTLAAAYDEQFF. CDR3 DNA: TGCAGCGCTTCGACCCTAGCGGCCGCCTACGATGAGCAGTTCTTC.